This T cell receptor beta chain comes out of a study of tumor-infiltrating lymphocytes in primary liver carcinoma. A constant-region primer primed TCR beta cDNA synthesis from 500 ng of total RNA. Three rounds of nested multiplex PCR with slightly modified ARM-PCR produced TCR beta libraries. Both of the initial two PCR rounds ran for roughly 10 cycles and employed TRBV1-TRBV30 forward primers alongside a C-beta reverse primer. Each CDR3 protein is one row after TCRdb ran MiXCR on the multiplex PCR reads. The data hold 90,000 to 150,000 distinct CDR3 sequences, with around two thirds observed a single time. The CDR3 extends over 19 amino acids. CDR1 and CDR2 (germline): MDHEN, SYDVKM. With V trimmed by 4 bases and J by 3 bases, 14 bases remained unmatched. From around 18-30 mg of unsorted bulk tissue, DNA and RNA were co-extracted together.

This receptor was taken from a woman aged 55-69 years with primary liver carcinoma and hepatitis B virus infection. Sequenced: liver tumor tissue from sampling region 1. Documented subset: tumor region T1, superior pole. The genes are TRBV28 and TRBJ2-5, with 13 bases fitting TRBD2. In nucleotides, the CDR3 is TGTGCCAGCAGTTCACCCCGGACTAGCGGGAGTGTGGGGAAAGAGACCCAGTACTTC. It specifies CASSSPRTSGSVGKETQYF.